This TCR beta chain was observed in a study of spatial heterogeneity in lung cancer. Study-level background: Sequences of the beta chain were consistently detected in greater numbers than alpha-chain sequences.

TCR cDNA molecules were tagged individually, and each one carried a unique molecular identifier. Via MiXCR, TCRdb re-called the 5' RACE reads, giving one row per CDR3 protein. This sample yields about 5,800 distinct CDR3 sequences, of which 10% to 15% are seen a single time; just over 20% belongs to the top ten. Time point reported: sample taken at primary tumor resection. The study sequenced unsorted whole RNA from tumor, nontumor lung or frozen PBMC. This clonotype was seen repeatedly, ten times or more. This CDR3 has 13 amino acids. Germline V lookup: CDR1 MNHEY, CDR2 SMNVEV (reference sequence). Trimming took off 8 bases at V and 5 bases at J, with 15 bases between the two ends.

J is TRBJ1-1 and V is TRBV27; D is perhaps TRBD1 (6 bases). Sample: normal lung tissue next to the tumor, taken at surgery. The receptor's source is a female donor with early-stage non-small cell lung cancer. The CDR3 bases are TGTGCCAGCGGTCTGGGGCAGGGGACTGAAGCTTTCTTT. It translates to CASGLGQGTEAFF.